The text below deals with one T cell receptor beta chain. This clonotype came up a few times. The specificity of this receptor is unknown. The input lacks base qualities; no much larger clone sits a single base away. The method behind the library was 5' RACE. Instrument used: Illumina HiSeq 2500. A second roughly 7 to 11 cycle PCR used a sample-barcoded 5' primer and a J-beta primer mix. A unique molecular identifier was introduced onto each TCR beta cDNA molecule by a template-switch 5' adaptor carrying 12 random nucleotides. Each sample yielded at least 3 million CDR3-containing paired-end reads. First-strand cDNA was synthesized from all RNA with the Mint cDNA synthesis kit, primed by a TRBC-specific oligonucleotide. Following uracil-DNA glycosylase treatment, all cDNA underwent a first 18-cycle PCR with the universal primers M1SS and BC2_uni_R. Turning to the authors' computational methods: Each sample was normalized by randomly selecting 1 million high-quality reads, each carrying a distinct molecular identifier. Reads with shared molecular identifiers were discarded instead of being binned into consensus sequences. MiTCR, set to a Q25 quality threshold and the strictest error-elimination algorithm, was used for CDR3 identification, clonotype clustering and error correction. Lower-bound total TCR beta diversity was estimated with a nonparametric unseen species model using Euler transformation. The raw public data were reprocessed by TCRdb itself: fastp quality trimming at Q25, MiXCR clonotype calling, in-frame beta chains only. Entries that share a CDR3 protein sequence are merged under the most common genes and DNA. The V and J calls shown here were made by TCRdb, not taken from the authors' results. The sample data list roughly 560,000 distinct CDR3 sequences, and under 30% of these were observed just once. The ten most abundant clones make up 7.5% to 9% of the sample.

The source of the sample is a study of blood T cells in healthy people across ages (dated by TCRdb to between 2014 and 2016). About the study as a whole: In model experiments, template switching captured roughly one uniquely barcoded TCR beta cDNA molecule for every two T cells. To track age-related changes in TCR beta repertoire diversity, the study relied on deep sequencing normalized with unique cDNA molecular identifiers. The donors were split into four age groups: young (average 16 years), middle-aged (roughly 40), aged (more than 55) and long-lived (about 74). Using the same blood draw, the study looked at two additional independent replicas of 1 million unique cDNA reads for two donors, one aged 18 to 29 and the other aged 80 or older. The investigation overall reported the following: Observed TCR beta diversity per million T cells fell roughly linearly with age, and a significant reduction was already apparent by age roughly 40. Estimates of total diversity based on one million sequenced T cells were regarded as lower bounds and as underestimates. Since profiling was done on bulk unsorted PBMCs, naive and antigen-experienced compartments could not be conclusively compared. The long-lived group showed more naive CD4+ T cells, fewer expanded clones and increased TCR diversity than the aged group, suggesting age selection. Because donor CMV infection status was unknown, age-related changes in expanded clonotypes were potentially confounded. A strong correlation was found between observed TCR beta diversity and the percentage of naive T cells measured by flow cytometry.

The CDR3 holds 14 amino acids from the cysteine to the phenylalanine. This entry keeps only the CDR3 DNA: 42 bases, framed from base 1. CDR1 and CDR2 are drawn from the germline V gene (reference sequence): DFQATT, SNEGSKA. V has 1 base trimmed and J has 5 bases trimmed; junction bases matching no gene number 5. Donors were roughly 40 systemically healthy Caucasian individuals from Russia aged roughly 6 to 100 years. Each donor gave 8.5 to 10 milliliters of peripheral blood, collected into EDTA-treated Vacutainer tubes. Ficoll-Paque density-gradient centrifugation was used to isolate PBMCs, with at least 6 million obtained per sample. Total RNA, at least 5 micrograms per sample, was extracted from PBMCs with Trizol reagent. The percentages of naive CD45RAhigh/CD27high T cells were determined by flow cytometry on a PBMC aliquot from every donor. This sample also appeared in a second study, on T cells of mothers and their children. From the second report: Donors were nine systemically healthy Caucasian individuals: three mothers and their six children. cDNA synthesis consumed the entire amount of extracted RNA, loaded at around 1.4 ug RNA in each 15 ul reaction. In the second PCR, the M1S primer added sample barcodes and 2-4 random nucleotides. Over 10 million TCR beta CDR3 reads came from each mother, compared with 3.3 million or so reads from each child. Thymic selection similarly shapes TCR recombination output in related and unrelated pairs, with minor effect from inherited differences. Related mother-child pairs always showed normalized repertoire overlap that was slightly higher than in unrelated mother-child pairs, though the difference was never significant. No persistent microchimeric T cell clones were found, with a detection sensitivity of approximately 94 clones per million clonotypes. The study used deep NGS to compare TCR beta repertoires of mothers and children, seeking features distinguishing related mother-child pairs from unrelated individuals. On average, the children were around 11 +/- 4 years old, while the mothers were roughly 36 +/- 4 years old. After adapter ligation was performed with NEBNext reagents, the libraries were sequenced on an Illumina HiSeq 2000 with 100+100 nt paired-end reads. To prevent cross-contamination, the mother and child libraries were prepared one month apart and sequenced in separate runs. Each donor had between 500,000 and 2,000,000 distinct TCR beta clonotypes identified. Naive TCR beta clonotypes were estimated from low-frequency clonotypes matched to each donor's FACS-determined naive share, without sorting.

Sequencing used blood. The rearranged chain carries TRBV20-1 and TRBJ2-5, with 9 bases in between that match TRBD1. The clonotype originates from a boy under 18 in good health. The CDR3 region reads CSARGDREIETQYF. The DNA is TGCAGTGCTAGAGGGGACAGGGAAATTGAGACCCAGTACTTC.